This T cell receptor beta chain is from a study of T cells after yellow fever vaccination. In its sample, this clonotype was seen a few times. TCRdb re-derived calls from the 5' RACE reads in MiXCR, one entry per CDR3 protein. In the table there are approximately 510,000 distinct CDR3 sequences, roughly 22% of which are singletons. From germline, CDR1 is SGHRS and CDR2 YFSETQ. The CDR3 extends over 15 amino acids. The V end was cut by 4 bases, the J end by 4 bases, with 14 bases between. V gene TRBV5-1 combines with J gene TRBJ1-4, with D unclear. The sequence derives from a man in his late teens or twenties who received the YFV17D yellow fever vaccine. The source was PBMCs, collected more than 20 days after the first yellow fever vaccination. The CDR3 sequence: CASSEPVSSNEKLFF. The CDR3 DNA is TGCGCCAGCAGCGAACCCGTATCCAGTAATGAAAAACTGTTTTTT.